Sequencing of this T cell receptor beta chain was carried out in a study of T cells in Graves' hyperthyroidism and ophthalmopathy. What was amplified from RNA transcripts were TCR beta CDR3 regions. In the first-round RT-PCR of the TCR CDR3, the HTBI primer set was used. A single record per CDR3 protein comes from TCRdb applying MiXCR to the multiplex PCR reads. The sample lists fewer than 350,000 distinct CDR3 sequences; 15% to 20% were seen once. This clonotype was found a few times. The ends lost 6 bases at V and 4 bases at J; junction bases unmatched: 6. This CDR3 contains 13 residues. CDR1 and CDR2 from the germline V gene are MNHEY and SMNVEV (reference sequence).

The V and J genes are TRBV27 and TRBJ2-7, with TRBD2 identical over 7 bases. The sequencing input was blood. The origin of this receptor is a woman aged 45-65 years with Graves' hyperthyroidism. CDR3 DNA sequence: TGTGCCAGCAGCCGGGACTACTCATACGAGCAGTACTTC. Its protein is CASSRDYSYEQYF.